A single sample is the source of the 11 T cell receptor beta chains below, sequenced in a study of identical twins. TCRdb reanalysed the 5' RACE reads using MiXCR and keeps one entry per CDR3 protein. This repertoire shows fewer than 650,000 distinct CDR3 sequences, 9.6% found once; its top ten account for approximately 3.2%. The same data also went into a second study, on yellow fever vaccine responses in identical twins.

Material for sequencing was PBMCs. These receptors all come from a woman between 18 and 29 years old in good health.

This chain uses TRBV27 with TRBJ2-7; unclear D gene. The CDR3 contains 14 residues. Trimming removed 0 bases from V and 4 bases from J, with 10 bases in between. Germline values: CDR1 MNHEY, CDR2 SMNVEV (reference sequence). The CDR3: CASSLSESVYEQYF. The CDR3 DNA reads TGTGCCAGCAGTTTATCGGAGTCGGTGTACGAGCAGTACTTC.

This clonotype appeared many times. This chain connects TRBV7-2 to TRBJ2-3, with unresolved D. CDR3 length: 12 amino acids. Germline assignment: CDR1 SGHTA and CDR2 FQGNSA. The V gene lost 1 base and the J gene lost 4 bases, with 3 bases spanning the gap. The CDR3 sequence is CASSLGPDTQYF. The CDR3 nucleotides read TGTGCCAGCAGCTTAGGTCCAGATACGCAGTATTTT. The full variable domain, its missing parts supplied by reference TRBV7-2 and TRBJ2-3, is GAGVSQSPSNKVTEKGKDVELRCDPISGHTALYWYRQSLGQGLEFLIYFQGNSAPDKSGLPSDRFSAERTGGSVSTLTIQRTQQEDSAVYLCASSLGPDTQYFGPGTRLTVL.

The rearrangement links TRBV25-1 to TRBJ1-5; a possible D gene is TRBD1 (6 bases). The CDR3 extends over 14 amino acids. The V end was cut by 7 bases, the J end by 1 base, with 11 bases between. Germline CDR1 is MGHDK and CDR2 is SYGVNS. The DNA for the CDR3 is TGTGCCAGCAAGGGGGGGGCCAGCAATCAGCCCCAGCATTTT. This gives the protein CASKGGASNQPQHF.

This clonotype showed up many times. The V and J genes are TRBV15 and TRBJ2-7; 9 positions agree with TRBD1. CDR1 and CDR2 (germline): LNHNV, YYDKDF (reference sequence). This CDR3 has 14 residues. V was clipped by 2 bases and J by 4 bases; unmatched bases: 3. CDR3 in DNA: TGTGCCACCAGCAGACCTGACAGGGGGTACGAGCAGTACTTC. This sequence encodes CATSRPDRGYEQYF. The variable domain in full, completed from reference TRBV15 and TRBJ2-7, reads DAMVIQNPRYQVTQFGKPVTLSCSQTLNHNVMYWYQQKSSQAPKLLFHYYDKDFNNEADTPDNFQSRRPNTSFCFLDIRSPGLGDTAMYLCATSRPDRGYEQYFGPGTRLTVT.

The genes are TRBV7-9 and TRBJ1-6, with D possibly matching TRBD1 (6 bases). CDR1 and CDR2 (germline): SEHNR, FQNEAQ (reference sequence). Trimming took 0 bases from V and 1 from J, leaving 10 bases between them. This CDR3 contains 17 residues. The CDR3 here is CASSLALGGSYNSPLHF. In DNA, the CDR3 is TGTGCCAGCAGCTTAGCGTTAGGGGGTTCCTATAATTCACCCCTCCACTTT. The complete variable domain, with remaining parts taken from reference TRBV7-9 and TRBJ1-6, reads DTGVSQNPRHKITKRGQNVTFRCDPISEHNRLYWYRQTLGQGPEFLTYFQNEAQLEKSRLLSDRFSAERPKGSFSTLEIQRTEQGDSAMYLCASSLALGGSYNSPLHFGNGTRLTVT.

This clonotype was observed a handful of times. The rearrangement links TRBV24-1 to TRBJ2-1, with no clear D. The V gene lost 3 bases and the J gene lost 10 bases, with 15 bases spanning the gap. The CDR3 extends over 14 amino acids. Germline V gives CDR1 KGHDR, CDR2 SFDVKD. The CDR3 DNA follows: TGTGCCACCAGTGATCCGCGACATACGGACGAGCAGTTCTTC. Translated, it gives CATSDPRHTDEQFF.

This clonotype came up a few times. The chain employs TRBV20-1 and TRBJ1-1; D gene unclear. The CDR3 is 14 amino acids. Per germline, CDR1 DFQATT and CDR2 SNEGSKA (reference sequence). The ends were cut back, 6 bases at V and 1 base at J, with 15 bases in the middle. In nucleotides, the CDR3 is TGCAGTGCGAGCCCGGCACAACAGAACACTGAAGCTTTCTTT. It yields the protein CSASPAQQNTEAFF.

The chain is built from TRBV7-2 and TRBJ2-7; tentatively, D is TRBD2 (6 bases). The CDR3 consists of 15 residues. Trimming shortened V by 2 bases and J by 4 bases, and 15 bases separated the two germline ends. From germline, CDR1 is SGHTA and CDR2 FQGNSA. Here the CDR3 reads CASSLLAVVRYEQYF. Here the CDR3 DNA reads TGTGCCAGCAGCTTATTAGCGGTGGTCCGTTACGAGCAGTACTTC.

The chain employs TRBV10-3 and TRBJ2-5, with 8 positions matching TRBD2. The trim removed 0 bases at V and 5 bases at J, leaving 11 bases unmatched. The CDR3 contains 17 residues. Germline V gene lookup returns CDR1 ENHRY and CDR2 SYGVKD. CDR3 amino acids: CAISESGMAGGQETQYF. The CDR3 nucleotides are TGTGCCATCAGTGAGTCAGGGATGGCGGGGGGCCAGGAGACCCAGTACTTC.

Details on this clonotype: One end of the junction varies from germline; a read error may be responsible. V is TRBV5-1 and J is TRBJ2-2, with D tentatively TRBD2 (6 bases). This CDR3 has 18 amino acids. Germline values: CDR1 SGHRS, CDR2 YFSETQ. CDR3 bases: TGCACCAGCAGCGGTTTGTTGGGACCGGGACTGACTACCGGGGAGCTGTTTTTT. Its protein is CTSSGLLGPGLTTGELFF. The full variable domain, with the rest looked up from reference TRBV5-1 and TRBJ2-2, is KAGVTQTPRYLIKTRGQQVTLSCSPISGHRSVSWYQQTPGQGLQFLFEYFSETQRNKGNFPGRFSGRQFSNSRSEMNVSTLELGDSALYLCTSSGLLGPGLTTGELFFGEGSRLTVL.

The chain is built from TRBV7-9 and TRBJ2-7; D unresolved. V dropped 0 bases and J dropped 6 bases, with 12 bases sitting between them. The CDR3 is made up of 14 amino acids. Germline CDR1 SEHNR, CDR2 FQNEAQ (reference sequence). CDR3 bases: TGTGCCAGCAGCTTAGCCCTCAGTCGGGTCGAGCAGTACTTC. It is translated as CASSLALSRVEQYF.